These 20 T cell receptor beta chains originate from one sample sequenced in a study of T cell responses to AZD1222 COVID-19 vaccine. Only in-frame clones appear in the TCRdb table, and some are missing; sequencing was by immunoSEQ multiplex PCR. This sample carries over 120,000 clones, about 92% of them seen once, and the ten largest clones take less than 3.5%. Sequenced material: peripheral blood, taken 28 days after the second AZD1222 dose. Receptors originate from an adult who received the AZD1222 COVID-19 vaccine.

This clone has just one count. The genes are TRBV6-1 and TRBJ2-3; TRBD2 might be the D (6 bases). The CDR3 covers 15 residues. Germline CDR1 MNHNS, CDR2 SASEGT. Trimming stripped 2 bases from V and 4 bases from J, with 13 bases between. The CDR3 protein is CASSEPAGQSDTQYF. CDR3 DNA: TGTGCCAGCAGTGAACCGGCGGGGCAGTCAGATACGCAGTATTTT.

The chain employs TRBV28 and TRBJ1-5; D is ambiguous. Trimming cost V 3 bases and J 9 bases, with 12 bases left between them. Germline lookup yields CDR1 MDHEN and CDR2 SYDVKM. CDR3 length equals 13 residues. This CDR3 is CASSFAQSGPQHF. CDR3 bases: TGTGCCAGCAGTTTCGCCCAGTCCGGGCCCCAGCATTTT.

In DNA, the CDR3 is TGTGCCAGCAGTCAGACAGGGGGCGGACAGCCCCAGCATTTT. This encodes CASSQTGGGQPQHF. The genes are TRBV27 and TRBJ1-5; TRBD1 matches at 10 bases. The CDR3 totals 14 residues. The J segment lost 7 bases and the V segment lost 5 bases, leaving 5 bases of the junction unmatched. Germline V gene data show CDR1 as MNHEY and CDR2 as SMNVEV (reference sequence).

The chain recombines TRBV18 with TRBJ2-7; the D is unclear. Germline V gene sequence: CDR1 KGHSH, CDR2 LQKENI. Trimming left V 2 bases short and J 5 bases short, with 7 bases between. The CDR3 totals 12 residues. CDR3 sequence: CASSPVGDEQYF. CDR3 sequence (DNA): TGTGCCAGCTCACCAGTTGGTGACGAGCAGTACTTC.

The DNA for the CDR3 is TGCGCCAGCAGCGTTCCTGTTCAGTATTTT. This translates into CASSVPVQYF. This chain uses TRBV10-1 with TRBJ2-3; D gene ambiguous. Germline V gene lookup returns CDR1 WNHNN and CDR2 SYGVQD (reference sequence). Trimming took 6 bases from V and 12 from J, leaving 10 bases between them. The CDR3 runs 10 residues.

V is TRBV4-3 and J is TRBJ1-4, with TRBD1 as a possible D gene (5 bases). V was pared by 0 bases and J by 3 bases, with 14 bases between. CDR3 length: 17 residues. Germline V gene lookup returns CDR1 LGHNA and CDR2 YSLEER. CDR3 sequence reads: CASSQDTVGGSNEKLFF. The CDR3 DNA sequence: TGCGCCAGCAGCCAAGATACGGTTGGGGGATCTAATGAAAAACTGTTTTTT.

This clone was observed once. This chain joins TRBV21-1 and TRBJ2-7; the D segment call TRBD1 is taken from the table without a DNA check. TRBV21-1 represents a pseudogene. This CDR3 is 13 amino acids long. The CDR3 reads CASRIPGAAWQYF. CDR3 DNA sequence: TGTGCCAGCAGGATTCCAGGGGCCGCCTGGCAGTACTTC.

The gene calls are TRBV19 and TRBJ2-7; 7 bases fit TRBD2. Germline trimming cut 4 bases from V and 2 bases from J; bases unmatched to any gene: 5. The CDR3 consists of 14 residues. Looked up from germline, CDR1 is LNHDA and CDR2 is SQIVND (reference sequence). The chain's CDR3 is CASSRTGGPYEQYF. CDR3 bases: TGTGCCAGTAGTAGAACGGGAGGCCCCTACGAGCAGTACTTC.

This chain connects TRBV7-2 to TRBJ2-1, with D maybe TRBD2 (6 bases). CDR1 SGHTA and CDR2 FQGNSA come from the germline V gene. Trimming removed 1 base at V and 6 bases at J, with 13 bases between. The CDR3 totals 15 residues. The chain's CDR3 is CASSLVRRGLNEQFF. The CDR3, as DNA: TGTGCCAGCAGCTTAGTACGAAGGGGACTCAATGAGCAGTTCTTC.

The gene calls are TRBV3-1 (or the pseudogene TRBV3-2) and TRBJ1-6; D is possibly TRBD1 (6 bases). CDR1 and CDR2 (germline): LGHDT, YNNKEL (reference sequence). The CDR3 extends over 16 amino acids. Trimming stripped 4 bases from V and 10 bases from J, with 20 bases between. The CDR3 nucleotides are TGTGCCAGCAGCCTAGACAGGCCCAAAGGAAACTCACCCCTCCACTTT. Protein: CASSLDRPKGNSPLHF.

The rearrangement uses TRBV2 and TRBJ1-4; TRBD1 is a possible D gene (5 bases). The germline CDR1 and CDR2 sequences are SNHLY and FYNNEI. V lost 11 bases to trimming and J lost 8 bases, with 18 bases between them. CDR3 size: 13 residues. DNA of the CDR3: TGTGCCGGAACCGGGGCCCGAGGGGAAAAACTGTTTTTT. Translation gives CAGTGARGEKLFF.

The CDR3 loop is CSVGTAYNSPLHF. CDR3 bases: TGCAGCGTGGGAACAGCCTATAATTCACCCCTCCACTTT. This chain connects TRBV29-1 to TRBJ1-6; D is undetermined. The V gene's germline CDR1 is SQVTM and CDR2 ANQGSEA. The V end lost 6 bases, the J end lost 2 bases, and 8 bases lay between the germline ends. The CDR3 sequence is 13 residues long.

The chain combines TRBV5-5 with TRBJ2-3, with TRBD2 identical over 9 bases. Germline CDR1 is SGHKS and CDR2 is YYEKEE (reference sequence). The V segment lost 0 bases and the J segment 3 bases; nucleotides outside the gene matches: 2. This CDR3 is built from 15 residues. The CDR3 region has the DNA TGTGCCAGCAGCTTGGTTAGCGGGAGTACAGATACGCAGTATTTT. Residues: CASSLVSGSTDTQYF.

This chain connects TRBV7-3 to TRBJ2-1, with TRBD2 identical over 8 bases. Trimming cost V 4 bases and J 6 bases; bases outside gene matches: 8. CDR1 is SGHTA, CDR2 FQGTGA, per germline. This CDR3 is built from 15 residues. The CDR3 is CASSSLAGSGNEQFF. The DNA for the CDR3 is TGTGCCAGCAGCTCCCTAGCGGGTTCGGGCAATGAGCAGTTCTTC. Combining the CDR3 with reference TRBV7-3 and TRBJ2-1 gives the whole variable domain GAGVSQTPSNKVTEKGKYVELRCDPISGHTALYWYRQSLGQGPEFLIYFQGTGAADDSGLPNDRFFAVRPEGSVSTLKIQRTERGDSAVYLCASSSLAGSGNEQFFGPGTRLTVL.

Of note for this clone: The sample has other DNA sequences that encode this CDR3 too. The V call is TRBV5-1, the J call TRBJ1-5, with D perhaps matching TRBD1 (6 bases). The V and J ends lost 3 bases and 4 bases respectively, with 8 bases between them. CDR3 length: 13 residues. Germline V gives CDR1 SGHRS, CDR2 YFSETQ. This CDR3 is CASSWDTNQPQHF. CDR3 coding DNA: TGCGCCAGCAGCTGGGACACTAATCAGCCCCAGCATTTT.

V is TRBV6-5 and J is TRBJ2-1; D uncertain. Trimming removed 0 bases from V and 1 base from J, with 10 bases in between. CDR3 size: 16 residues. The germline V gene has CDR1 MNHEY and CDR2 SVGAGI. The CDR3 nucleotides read TGTGCCAGCAGTTACTCTGGCCTCCCATCCTACAATGAGCAGTTCTTC. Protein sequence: CASSYSGLPSYNEQFF.

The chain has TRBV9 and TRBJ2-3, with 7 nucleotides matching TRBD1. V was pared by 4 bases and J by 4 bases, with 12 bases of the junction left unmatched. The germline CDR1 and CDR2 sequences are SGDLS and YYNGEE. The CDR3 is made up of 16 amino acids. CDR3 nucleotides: TGTGCCAGCAGCCTCTTACCCGGGACAGCTGCAGATACGCAGTATTTT. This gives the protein CASSLLPGTAADTQYF.

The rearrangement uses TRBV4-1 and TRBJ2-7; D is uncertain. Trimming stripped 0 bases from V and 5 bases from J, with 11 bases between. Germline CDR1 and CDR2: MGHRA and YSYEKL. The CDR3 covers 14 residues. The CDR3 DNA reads TGCGCCAGCAGCCAAGATACAGCCCTGAACGAGCAGTACTTC. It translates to CASSQDTALNEQYF.

CDR3 sequence: CASRTRTGENEQYF. The DNA for the CDR3 is TGTGCCAGCAGGACTCGGACAGGGGAGAACGAGCAGTACTTC. The rearrangement links TRBV6-5 to TRBJ2-7; 9 bases are a match to TRBD1. J lost 5 bases, V lost 6 bases, and 8 bases had no gene match. Germline V gene sequence: CDR1 MNHEY, CDR2 SVGAGI. This CDR3 is built from 14 residues.

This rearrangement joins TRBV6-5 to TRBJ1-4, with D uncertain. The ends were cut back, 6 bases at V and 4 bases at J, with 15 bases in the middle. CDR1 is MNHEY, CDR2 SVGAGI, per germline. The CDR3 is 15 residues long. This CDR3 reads CASSSGRRINEKLFF. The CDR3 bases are TGTGCCAGCAGCTCTGGACGGAGGATTAATGAAAAACTGTTTTTT.